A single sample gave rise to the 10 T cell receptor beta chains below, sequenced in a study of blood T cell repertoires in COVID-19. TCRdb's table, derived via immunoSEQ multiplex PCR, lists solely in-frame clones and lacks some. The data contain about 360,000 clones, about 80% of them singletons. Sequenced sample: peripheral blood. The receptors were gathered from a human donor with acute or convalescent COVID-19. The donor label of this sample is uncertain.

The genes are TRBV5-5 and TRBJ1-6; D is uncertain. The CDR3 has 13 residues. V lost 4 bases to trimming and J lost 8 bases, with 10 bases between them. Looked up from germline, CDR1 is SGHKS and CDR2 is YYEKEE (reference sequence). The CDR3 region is CASSLANYSPLHF. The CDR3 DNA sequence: TGTGCCAGCAGCCTCGCAAACTATTCACCCCTCCACTTT.

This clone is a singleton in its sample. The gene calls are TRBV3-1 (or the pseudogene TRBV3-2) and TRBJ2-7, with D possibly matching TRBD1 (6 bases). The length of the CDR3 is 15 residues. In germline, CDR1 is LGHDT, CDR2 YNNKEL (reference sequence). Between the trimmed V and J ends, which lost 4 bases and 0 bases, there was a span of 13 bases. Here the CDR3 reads CASSPETGASYEQYF. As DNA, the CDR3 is TGTGCCAGCAGCCCGGAGACAGGAGCCTCCTACGAGCAGTACTTC.

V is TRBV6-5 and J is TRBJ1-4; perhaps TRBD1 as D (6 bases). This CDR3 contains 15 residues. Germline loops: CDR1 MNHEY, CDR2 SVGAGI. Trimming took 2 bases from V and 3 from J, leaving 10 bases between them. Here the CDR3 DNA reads TGTGCCAGCAGTTACACGGGACACTCTAATGAAAAACTGTTTTTT. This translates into CASSYTGHSNEKLFF.

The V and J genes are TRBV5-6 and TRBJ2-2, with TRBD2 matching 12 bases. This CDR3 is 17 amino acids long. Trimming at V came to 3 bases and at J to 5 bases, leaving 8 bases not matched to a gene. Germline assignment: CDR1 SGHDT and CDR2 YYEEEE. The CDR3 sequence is CASSYSVLAGGTGELFF. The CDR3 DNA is TGTGCCAGCAGCTACTCGGTCCTAGCGGGAGGGACCGGGGAGCTGTTTTTT.

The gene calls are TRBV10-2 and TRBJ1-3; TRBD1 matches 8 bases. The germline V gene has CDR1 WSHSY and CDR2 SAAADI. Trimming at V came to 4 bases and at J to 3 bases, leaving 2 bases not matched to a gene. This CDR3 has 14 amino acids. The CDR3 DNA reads TGCGCCAGCAGTGCCGGGACAGGTGGAAACACCATATATTTT. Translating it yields CASSAGTGGNTIYF.

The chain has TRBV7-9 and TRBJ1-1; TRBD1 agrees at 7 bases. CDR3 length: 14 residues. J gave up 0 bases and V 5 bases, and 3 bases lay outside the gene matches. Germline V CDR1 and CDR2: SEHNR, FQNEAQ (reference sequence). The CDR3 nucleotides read TGTGCCAGCAGCGCGGGACAGTTGAACACTGAAGCTTTCTTT. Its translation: CASSAGQLNTEAFF.

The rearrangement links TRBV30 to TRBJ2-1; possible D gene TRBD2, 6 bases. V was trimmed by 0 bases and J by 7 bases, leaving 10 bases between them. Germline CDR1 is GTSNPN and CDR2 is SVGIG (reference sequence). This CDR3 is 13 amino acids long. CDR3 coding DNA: TGTGCCTGGAGTGTGTCCGGGGGTAATGAGCAGTTCTTC. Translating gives CAWSVSGGNEQFF.

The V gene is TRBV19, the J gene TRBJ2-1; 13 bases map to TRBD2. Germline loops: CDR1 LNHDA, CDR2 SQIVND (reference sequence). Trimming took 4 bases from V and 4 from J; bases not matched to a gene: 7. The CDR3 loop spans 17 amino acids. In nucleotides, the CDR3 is TGTGCCAGTAGTACCCGACCGACTAGCGGGGGGTACAATGAGCAGTTCTTC. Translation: CASSTRPTSGGYNEQFF.

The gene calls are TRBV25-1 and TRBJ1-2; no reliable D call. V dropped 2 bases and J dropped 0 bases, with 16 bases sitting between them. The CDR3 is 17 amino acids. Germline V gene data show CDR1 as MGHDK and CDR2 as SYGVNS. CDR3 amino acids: CASSEGLPFNSNYGYTF. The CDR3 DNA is TGTGCCAGCAGTGAAGGTCTTCCCTTCAACTCTAACTATGGCTACACCTTC.

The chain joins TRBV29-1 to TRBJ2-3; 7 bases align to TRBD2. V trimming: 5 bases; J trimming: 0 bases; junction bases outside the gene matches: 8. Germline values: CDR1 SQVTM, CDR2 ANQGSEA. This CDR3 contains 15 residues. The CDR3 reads CSVSPPSGSTDTQYF. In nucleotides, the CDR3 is TGCAGCGTTAGTCCGCCTAGCGGAAGCACAGATACGCAGTATTTT.